This is a list of T cell receptor beta chains from one sample in a study of T cell changes during pregnancy in multiple sclerosis. Libraries were prepared by immunoSEQ multiplex PCR; TCRdb keeps only in-frame clonotypes and omits some of them. The sample lists some 80,000 clones; around 90% were seen once. The material sequenced was peripheral blood, taken in the first trimester of pregnancy. Source of these receptors: a female donor in good health, enrolled as a control in a pregnancy study. Each CDR3 is given with its conserved first and last residue. A D gene is named only where the DNA matches it firmly. Rows may omit the clone size; those that give it use once, few, many or a size class.

j_call,v_call,d_call,clone_size,cdr3_aa,cdr3_nt
TRBJ1-1,TRBV14,-,-,CASSRSHRIYRTEAFF,TGTGCCAGCAGTCGATCACACAGGATCTATCGGACTGAAGCTTTCTTT
TRBJ2-5,TRBV30,-,-,CAWSQGGETQYF,TGTGCCTGGAGTCAAGGCGGGGAGACCCAGTACTTC
TRBJ1-5,TRBV7-9,-,-,CASSSRVQPQHF,TGTGCCAGCAGCTCCAGGGTACAGCCCCAGCATTTT
TRBJ2-3,TRBV5-1,-,once,CASSLEGWPGTDTQYF,TGCGCCAGCAGCTTGGAGGGGTGGCCGGGTACAGATACGCAGTATTTT
TRBJ1-2,TRBV6-1,-,-,CASDQDGLANYGYTF,TGTGCCAGTGATCAGGACGGACTAGCTAACTATGGCTACACCTTC
TRBJ1-3,TRBV28,-,-,CASSAPGRGNTIYF,TGTGCCAGCAGTGCCCCCGGTCGGGGAAACACCATATATTTT
TRBJ1-2,TRBV18,-,-,CASSGPRPGSSYGYTF,TGTGCCAGCTCGGGGCCCCGGCCAGGGTCGTCCTATGGCTACACCTTC
TRBJ1-2,TRBV10-3,TRBD1,-,CAISVQGNYGYTF,TGTGCCATCAGTGTACAGGGGAACTATGGCTACACCTTC
TRBJ2-3,TRBV4-3,-,-,CASSQEPQGWTDTQYF,TGCGCCAGCAGCCAAGAACCCCAGGGGTGGACAGATACGCAGTATTTT
TRBJ2-2,TRBV11-3,-,-,CASSFLGTGELFF,TGTGCCAGCAGCTTTCTAGGTACCGGGGAGCTGTTTTTT